The 2 T cell receptor beta chains below were found in one sample sequenced in a study of T cell responses to AZD1222 COVID-19 vaccine. Sequencing was performed with immunoSEQ multiplex PCR; in TCRdb, only in-frame clones are kept and a portion is missing. The repertoire includes 150,000 to 200,000 clones, about nine tenths of them detected once, and about 1.6% sits in the top ten. The sample here was peripheral blood, taken on day 0 of AZD1222 vaccination. The source of these receptors is an adult in good health.

This chain uses TRBV5-1 with TRBJ2-7; 8 bases match TRBD1. Trimming removed 0 bases from V and 3 bases from J; junction bases left unmatched: 5. The CDR3 length is 15 residues. Germline V CDR1 and CDR2: SGHRS, YFSETQ. The chain's CDR3 is CASSLELDRGYEQYF. The CDR3, as DNA: TGCGCCAGCAGCTTGGAATTAGACAGGGGCTACGAGCAGTACTTC. The variable domain in full, with the rest retrieved from reference TRBV5-1 and TRBJ2-7, is KAGVTQTPRYLIKTRGQQVTLSCSPISGHRSVSWYQQTPGQGLQFLFEYFSETQRNKGNFPGRFSGRQFSNSRSEMNVSTLELGDSALYLCASSLELDRGYEQYFGPGTRLTVT.

The rearrangement uses TRBV19 and TRBJ1-3; D remains unclear. CDR1 is LNHDA, CDR2 SQIVND, per germline (reference sequence). This CDR3 is built from 13 residues. The V end was cut by 11 bases, the J end by 3 bases, with 14 bases between. The DNA of the CDR3 is TGTGCCTCGGAGGGAAGGAGTGGAAACACCATATATTTT. This gives the protein CASEGRSGNTIYF.